Shown below are 2 T cell receptor beta chains from a single sample sequenced in a study of T cells after yellow fever vaccination. MiXCR, applied by TCRdb to the 5' RACE reads, yields one record per CDR3 protein. The sample includes about 300,000 distinct CDR3 sequences, approximately 8% of them seen just once. The sample was CD4+ T cells sorted from PBMCs, taken 5 days after the yellow fever booster vaccination. Receptors were obtained from a man aged 18 to 30 who received the YFV17D yellow fever vaccine.

This clonotype was picked up many times. The V call is TRBV12-3 or TRBV12-4, the J call TRBJ1-6, with D possibly matching TRBD1 (6 bases). Trimming stripped 3 bases from V and 7 bases from J, with 10 bases between. The CDR3 loop spans 14 amino acids. DNA of the CDR3: TGTGCCAGCAGTTTTCAAGGGGGGAATTCACCCCTCCACTTT. It translates to CASSFQGGNSPLHF.

CDR3 region: CSARTSGLEQYF. The CDR3 coding sequence is TGCAGCGCGCGGACTAGCGGGCTCGAGCAGTACTTC. The gene calls are TRBV29-1 and TRBJ2-7; 11 bases line up with TRBD2. This CDR3 region has 12 residues. Germline CDR1 is SQVTM and CDR2 is ANQGSEA. J gave up 6 bases and V 7 bases, and 5 bases lay outside the gene matches.